The source of this TCR beta chain is a study of beta chain features in type 1 diabetes. The junction had 3 bases not matched to a gene; V was cut back by 4 bases and J by 7 bases. Germline CDR1 and CDR2: KGHSH and LQKENI. The CDR3 runs to 13 residues. Reverse transcription of all isolated RNA meant that expressed TCRB transcripts were sequenced. TCRdb keeps only in-frame clones here, not all; method: immunoSEQ multiplex PCR. Among around 300,000 clones listed, 9.5% to 11% were seen once. This clone has just a few counts. Sequenced sample: naive CD4+ T cells from blood. The source of this sequence is a woman in her 30s in good health. The rearrangement uses TRBV18 and TRBJ1-2; 10 bases line up with TRBD1. The CDR3 coding sequence is TGTGCCAGCTCACGACAGGGGGCTGCTGGCTACACCTTC. Its translation: CASSRQGAAGYTF.